This TCR beta chain was identified during a study of identical twins. The CDR3 totals 15 residues. The V gene end was trimmed by 4 bases and the J gene end by 5 bases; junction bases not matched to a gene: 4. Germline V gene data show CDR1 as MNHEY and CDR2 as SVGAGI. As regards this clonotype: Its antigen remains unidentified. This sequence may be a read error, since a much larger clone differs from it by one base.

From the 5' RACE reads, TCRdb called clonotypes with MiXCR, one entry per CDR3 protein. This table holds 1.5 million to 2 million distinct CDR3 sequences, around 33% found once. Overall study findings and caveats: Beta clonotypes that were abundant in cord blood contained fewer insertions, a pattern absent from memory repertoires. Less excess twin sharing appeared in beta out-of-frame sequences. Conclusions were based on cross-sectional statistical analysis, without following the same donors.

The sequenced material came from cord blood. The V call is TRBV6-5, the J call TRBJ1-5, with 11 bases identical to TRBD1. The source of this sequence is a newborn girl in good health. CDR3 coding DNA: TGTGCCAGCAGTTGGACAGGGGGCAGCGATCAGCCCCAGCATTTT. This sequence encodes CASSWTGGSDQPQHF.